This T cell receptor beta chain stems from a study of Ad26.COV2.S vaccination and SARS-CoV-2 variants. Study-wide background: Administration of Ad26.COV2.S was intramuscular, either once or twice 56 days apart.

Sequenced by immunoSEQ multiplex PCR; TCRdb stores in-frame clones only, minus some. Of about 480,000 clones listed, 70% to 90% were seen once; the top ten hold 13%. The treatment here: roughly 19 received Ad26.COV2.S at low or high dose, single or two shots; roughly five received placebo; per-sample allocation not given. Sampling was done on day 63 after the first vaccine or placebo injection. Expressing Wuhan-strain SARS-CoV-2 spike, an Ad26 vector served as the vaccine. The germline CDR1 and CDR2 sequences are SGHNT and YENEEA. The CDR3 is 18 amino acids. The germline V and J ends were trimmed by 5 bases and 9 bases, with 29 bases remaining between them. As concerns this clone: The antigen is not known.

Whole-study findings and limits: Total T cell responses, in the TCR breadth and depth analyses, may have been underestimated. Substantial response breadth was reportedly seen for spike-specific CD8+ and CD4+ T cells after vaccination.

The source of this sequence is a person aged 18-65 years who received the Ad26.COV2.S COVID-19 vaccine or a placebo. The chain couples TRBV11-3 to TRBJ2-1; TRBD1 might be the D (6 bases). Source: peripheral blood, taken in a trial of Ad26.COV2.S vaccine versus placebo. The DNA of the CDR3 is TGTGCCAGCAGCCCCTACACTCCGGACAGAGAGATGTACGTTGAGCAGTTCTTC. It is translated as CASSPYTPDREMYVEQFF.